This T cell receptor (beta chain) derives from a study of T cell responses to AZD1222 COVID-19 vaccine. Study-level results: Mostly white British, mostly female donors; authors suggested clonal diversity may be underestimated. With two AZD1222 doses given, Spike-specific TCR breadth and depth both rose.

On this clone itself: Its antigen remains unknown.

Between the trimmed V and J ends, which lost 4 bases and 5 bases, there was a span of 11 bases. Germline loops: CDR1 LGHNA, CDR2 YNFKEQ. The CDR3 extends over 13 amino acids. Assay: immunoSEQ multiplex PCR; the TCRdb copy retains only in-frame clones and omits some. The table includes 40,000 to 60,000 clones, around 85% detected once. The sequence was collected from an adult who received the AZD1222 COVID-19 vaccine. The J gene is TRBJ2-5, the V gene TRBV4-2, with D perhaps TRBD1 (6 bases). The specimen comprised peripheral blood, sampled 28 days after the second AZD1222 dose. The CDR3 DNA follows: TGTGCCAGCAGCCCCTCTAGGGGGGAGACCCAGTACTTC. Translation: CASSPSRGETQYF.